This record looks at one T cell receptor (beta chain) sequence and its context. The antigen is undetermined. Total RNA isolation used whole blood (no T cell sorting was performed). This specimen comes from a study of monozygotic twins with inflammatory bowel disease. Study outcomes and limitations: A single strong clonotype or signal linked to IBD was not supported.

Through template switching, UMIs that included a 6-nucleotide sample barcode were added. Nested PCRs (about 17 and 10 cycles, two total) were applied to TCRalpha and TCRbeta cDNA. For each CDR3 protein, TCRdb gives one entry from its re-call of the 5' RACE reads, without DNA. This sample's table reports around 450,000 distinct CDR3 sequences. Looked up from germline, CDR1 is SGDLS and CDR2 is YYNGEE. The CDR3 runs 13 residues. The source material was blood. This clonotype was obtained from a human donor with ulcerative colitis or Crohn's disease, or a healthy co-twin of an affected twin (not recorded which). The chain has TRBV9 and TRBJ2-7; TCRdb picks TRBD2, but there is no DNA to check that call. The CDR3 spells CASSYGLGNEQYF.